One sample yielded the 16 T cell receptor beta chains listed below, sequenced in a study of CD8+ T cells in alopecia areata. Isolated RNA was reverse transcribed into cDNA used as the sequencing template. Method: immunoSEQ multiplex PCR; TCRdb's copy keeps in-frame clones and lacks some. This table holds fewer than 150,000 clones, around 82% found once. Sample treatment: oral pan-JAK inhibitor, 5-10 mg twice daily. Sequencing was performed on CD8+ T cells sorted from blood, taken at week 4, from a patient treated with tofacitinib. Receptors originate from a human donor with alopecia areata.

V is TRBV7-9 and J is TRBJ1-1; no clear D. The ends were cut back, 0 bases at V and 11 bases at J, with 13 bases in the middle. Germline V gene lookup returns CDR1 SEHNR and CDR2 FQNEAQ (reference sequence). This CDR3 spans 13 amino acids. The chain's CDR3 is CASSLAPSVGAFF. The CDR3 bases are TGTGCCAGCAGCTTAGCGCCTTCGGTGGGGGCTTTCTTT.

The rearrangement links TRBV9 to TRBJ2-5; TRBD2 matches 8 bases. The germline CDR1 and CDR2 sequences are SGDLS and YYNGEE. The CDR3 extends over 13 amino acids. With 2 bases clipped from V and 4 bases from J, the junction kept 1 base outside the gene matches. The CDR3: CASSVAGGETQYF. The CDR3 DNA reads as TGTGCCAGCAGCGTGGCGGGGGGAGAGACCCAGTACTTC.

V is TRBV7-2 and J is TRBJ2-7; no firm D call. CDR1 is SGHTA and CDR2 is FQGNSA in the germline V gene. The CDR3 extends over 12 amino acids. V was cut by 2 bases and J by 3 bases, with 5 bases left in between. CDR3 loop: CASSLIGYEQYF. In DNA form, the CDR3 reads TGTGCCAGCAGCTTAATTGGCTACGAGCAGTACTTC.

CDR3 sequence reads: CASSLGTSGGAPYNEQFF. The CDR3 nucleotides are TGTGCCAGCAGCCTAGGGACTAGCGGGGGGGCCCCCTACAATGAGCAGTTCTTC. This rearrangement joins TRBV7-3 to TRBJ2-1, with 16 bases matching TRBD2. Unmatched junction bases numbered 6, after V lost 5 bases and J lost 2 bases. From germline, CDR1 is SGHTA and CDR2 FQGTGA. The CDR3 spans 18 residues.

Here the CDR3 DNA reads TGTGCCACCAGCGGCCCTACAGGGGCTCAAGAGACCCAGTACTTC. Protein: CATSGPTGAQETQYF. The chain joins TRBV15 to TRBJ2-5, with 7 bases aligning to TRBD1. The germline V gene has CDR1 LNHNV and CDR2 YYDKDF (reference sequence). The J segment lost 2 bases and the V segment lost 5 bases, leaving 8 bases of the junction unmatched. The CDR3 runs 15 residues.

The V gene is TRBV4-2, the J gene TRBJ2-3; D is perhaps TRBD2 (6 bases). This CDR3 has 17 residues. V shed 0 bases and J shed 0 bases, with 13 bases lying between them. CDR1 is LGHNA, CDR2 YNFKEQ, per germline. CDR3 DNA: TGTGCCAGCAGCCAAGAAGTCGCAAGCGGGAGCACAGATACGCAGTATTTT. Its protein product is CASSQEVASGSTDTQYF.

The J gene is TRBJ2-1, the V gene TRBV7-2, with no clear D. Germline CDR1 and CDR2: SGHTA and FQGNSA. V dropped 5 bases and J dropped 5 bases, with 19 bases sitting between them. The CDR3 is 16 residues long. The DNA of the CDR3 is TGTGCCAGCAGCCCTAGTTACCTCCAGACCAACAATGAGCAGTTCTTC. This encodes CASSPSYLQTNNEQFF.

The genes are TRBV7-9 and TRBJ2-5; D may be TRBD2 (6 bases). Deletions cut 7 bases from V and 0 bases from J, with 21 bases between. This CDR3 contains 17 residues. Germline lookup yields CDR1 SEHNR and CDR2 FQNEAQ (reference sequence). The CDR3 loop reads CASTQKFGGAYQETQYF. The CDR3 DNA sequence: TGTGCCAGCACCCAAAAATTTGGCGGGGCATACCAAGAGACCCAGTACTTC.

J is TRBJ1-1 and V is TRBV29-1; D may be TRBD1 (6 bases). With 3 bases removed from V and 1 base from J, the gap between germline ends came to 9 bases. The germline V gene has CDR1 SQVTM and CDR2 ANQGSEA. The length of the CDR3 is 13 residues. As DNA, the CDR3 is TGCAGCGTTGATGAGACAGGGAACACTGAAGCTTTCTTT. It is translated as CSVDETGNTEAFF.

The rearrangement links TRBV29-1 to TRBJ2-5, with D possibly TRBD2 on 5 matching bases. Germline assignment: CDR1 SQVTM and CDR2 ANQGSEA. V lost 3 bases and J 4 bases, leaving 9 bases between the germline ends. The CDR3 covers 12 residues. Written as DNA, the CDR3 is TGCAGCGTTGAGGCGGAGGTAGAGACCCAGTACTTC. Its translation is CSVEAEVETQYF.

The chain couples TRBV7-9 to TRBJ1-2; D gene unclear. This CDR3 is built from 16 residues. V lost 5 bases to trimming and J lost 4 bases, with 20 bases between them. CDR1 is SEHNR, CDR2 FQNEAQ, per germline (reference sequence). The CDR3 nucleotides are TGTGCCAGCAGCCGATCCAGTGGAGGGCCTACCTATGGCTACACCTTC. This sequence encodes CASSRSSGGPTYGYTF.

The chain couples TRBV19 to TRBJ1-6; 9 bases match TRBD1. Germline CDR1 reads LNHDA; CDR2 reads SQIVND (reference sequence). V gave up 3 bases and J gave up 7 bases; unmatched junction bases: 10. The CDR3 has 17 amino acids. CDR3 residues: CASSISDRGPENSPLHF. The CDR3 coding sequence is TGTGCCAGTAGTATCTCGGACAGGGGCCCTGAAAATTCACCCCTCCACTTT.

The gene calls are TRBV19 and TRBJ2-1; D gene uncertain. The V end lost 9 bases, the J end lost 4 bases, and 28 bases lay between the germline ends. Germline assignment: CDR1 LNHDA and CDR2 SQIVND (reference sequence). This CDR3 contains 18 residues. The chain's CDR3 is CARDTTCPLGPNYNEQFF. The CDR3 nucleotides read TGTGCCAGGGATACGACATGCCCTCTCGGGCCCAATTACAATGAGCAGTTCTTC.

The rearrangement links TRBV29-1 to TRBJ2-1; the D is unclear. The V end lost 3 bases, the J end lost 7 bases, and 13 bases lay between the germline ends. Germline CDR1 reads SQVTM; CDR2 reads ANQGSEA. The CDR3 is made up of 13 amino acids. The CDR3: CSVEVLGPNEQFF. CDR3 sequence (DNA): TGCAGCGTTGAGGTCCTAGGGCCAAATGAGCAGTTCTTC.

This clone has just one count. The chain links TRBV15 to TRBJ2-2, with D unclear. The CDR3 consists of 15 residues. V was pared by 0 bases and J by 6 bases, with 11 bases between. CDR1 is LNHNV, CDR2 YYDKDF, per germline (reference sequence). The DNA for the CDR3 is TGTGCCACCAGCAGAGATACGGAAGGGTCCGGGGAGCTGTTTTTT. Translated, it gives CATSRDTEGSGELFF.

The chain carries TRBV7-9 and TRBJ2-4; D gene unclear. Deletions cut 1 base from V and 0 bases from J, with 4 bases between. CDR1 and CDR2 from the germline V gene are SEHNR and FQNEAQ (reference sequence). CDR3 length equals 14 residues. The CDR3, as DNA: TGTGCCAGCAGCTTAGGTATAGCCAAAAACATTCAGTACTTC. It translates to CASSLGIAKNIQYF.